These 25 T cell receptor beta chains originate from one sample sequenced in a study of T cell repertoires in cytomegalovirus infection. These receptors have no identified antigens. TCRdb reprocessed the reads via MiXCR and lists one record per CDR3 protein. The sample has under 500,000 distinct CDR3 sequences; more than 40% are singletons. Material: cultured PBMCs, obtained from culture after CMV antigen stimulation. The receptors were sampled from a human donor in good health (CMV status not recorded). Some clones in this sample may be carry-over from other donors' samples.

The CDR3 spells CASSLRVGSRVEETQYF. The DNA of the CDR3 is TGTGCCAGCAGCTTAAGGGTGGGGTCGCGAGTAGAAGAGACCCAGTACTTC. The chain joins TRBV7-2 to TRBJ2-5; D unresolved. The CDR3 consists of 17 residues. V lost 2 bases to trimming and J lost 3 bases, with 19 bases between them. Germline V gives CDR1 SGHTA, CDR2 FQGNSA.

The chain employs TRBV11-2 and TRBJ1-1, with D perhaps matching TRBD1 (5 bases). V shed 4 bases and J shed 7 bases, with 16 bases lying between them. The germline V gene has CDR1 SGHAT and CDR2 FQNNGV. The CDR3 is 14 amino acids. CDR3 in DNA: TGTGCCAGCAGCTCAAGGACATATAGCAATGAAGCTTTCTTT. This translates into CASSSRTYSNEAFF.

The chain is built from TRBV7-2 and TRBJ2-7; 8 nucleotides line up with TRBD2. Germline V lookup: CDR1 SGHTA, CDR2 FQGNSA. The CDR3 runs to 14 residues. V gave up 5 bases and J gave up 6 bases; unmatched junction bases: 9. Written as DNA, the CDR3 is TGTGCCAGCAGCCACCCGGGGGGGGTTCCCGAGCAGTACTTC. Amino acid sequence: CASSHPGGVPEQYF.

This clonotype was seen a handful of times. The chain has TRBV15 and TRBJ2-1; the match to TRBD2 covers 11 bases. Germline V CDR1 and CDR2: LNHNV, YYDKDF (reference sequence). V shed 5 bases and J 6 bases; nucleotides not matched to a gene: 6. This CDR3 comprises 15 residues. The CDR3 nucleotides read TGTGCCACCAGCGCTGGGCTAGCGGGAGGCAATGAGCAGTTCTTC. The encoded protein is CATSAGLAGGNEQFF.

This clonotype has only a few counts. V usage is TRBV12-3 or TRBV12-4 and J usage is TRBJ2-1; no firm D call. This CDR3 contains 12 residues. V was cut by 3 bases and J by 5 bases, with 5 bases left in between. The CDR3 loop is CASSFGHNEQFF. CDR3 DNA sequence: TGTGCCAGCAGTTTTGGACACAATGAGCAGTTCTTC.

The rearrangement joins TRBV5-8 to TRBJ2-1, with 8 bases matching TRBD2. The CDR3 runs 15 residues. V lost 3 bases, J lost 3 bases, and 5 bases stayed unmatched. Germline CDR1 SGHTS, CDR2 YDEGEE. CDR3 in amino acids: CASSSQLADYNEQFF. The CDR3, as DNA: TGTGCCAGCAGCTCCCAACTAGCGGACTACAATGAGCAGTTCTTC. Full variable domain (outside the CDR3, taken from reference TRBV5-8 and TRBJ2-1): EAGVTQSPTHLIKTRGQQATLRCSPISGHTSVYWYQQALGLGLQFLLWYDEGEERNRGNFPPRFSGRQFPNYSSELNVNALELEDSALYLCASSSQLADYNEQFFGPGTRLTVL.

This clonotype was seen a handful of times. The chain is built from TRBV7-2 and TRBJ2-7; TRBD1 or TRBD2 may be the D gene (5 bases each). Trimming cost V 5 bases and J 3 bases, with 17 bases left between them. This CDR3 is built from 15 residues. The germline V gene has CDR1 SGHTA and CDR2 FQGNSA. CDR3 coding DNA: TGTGCCAGCAGCCAGGGCCGGGACCGAAACTACGAGCAGTACTTC. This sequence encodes CASSQGRDRNYEQYF.

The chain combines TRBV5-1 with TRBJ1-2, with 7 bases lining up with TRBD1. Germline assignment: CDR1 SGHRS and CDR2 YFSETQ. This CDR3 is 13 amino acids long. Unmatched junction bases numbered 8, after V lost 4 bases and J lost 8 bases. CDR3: CASSPNYRGGYTF. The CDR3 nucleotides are TGCGCCAGCAGCCCAAATTACAGGGGAGGCTACACCTTC. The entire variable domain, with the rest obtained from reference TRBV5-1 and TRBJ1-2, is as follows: KAGVTQTPRYLIKTRGQQVTLSCSPISGHRSVSWYQQTPGQGLQFLFEYFSETQRNKGNFPGRFSGRQFSNSRSEMNVSTLELGDSALYLCASSPNYRGGYTFGSGTRLTVV.

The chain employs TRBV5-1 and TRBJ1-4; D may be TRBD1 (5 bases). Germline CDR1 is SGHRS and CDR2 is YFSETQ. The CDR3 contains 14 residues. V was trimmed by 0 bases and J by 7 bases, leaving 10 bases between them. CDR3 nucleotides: TGCGCCAGCAGCTTGGTCGGGACTGGTGAAAAACTGTTTTTT. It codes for CASSLVGTGEKLFF.

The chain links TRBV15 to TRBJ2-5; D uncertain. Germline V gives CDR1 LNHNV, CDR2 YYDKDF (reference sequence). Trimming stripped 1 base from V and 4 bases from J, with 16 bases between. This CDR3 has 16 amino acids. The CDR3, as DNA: TGTGCCACCAGCAGAGGATTCGCCGAGCTGGTAGAGACCCAGTACTTC. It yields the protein CATSRGFAELVETQYF.

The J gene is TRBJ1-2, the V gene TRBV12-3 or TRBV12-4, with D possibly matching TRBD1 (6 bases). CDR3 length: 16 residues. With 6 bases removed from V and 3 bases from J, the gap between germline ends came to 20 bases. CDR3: CASRRGGASGDYGYTF. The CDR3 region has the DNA TGTGCCAGCAGGCGGGGGGGGGCTTCGGGAGACTATGGCTACACCTTC.

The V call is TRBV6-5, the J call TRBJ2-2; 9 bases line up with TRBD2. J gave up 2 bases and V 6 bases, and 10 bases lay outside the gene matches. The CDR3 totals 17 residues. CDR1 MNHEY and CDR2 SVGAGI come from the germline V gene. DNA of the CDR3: TGTGCCAGCAGCCGTTGGAGCGGGAGGCGTAACACCGGGGAGCTGTTTTTT. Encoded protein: CASSRWSGRRNTGELFF.

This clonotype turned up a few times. CDR3 sequence reads: CASSQGIGYTF. The CDR3 coding sequence is TGTGCCAGCAGCCAGGGAATAGGCTACACCTTC. This chain uses TRBV7-2 with TRBJ1-2; weak D call: TRBD1 (5 bases). Trimming removed 5 bases at V and 8 bases at J, with 9 bases between. Looked up from germline, CDR1 is SGHTA and CDR2 is FQGNSA. This CDR3 comprises 11 residues.

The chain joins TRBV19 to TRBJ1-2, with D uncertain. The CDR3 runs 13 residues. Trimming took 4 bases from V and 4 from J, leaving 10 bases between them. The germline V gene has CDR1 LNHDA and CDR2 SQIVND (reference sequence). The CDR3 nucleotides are TGTGCCAGTAGTACGTCCAGGACCTATGGCTACACCTTC. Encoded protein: CASSTSRTYGYTF.

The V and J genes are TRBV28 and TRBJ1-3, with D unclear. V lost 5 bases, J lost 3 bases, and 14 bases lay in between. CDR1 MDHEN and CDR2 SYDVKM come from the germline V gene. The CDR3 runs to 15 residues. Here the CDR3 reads CASSLQATDGNTIYF. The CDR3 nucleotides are TGTGCCAGCAGTCTACAAGCTACAGATGGAAACACCATATATTTT.

CDR3 DNA: TGTGCCAGCAGCCACCCGGGAGGGAGAGACGAGCAGTACTTC. It encodes CASSHPGGRDEQYF. The chain uses TRBV7-9 and TRBJ2-7, with 8 bases fitting TRBD2. V lost 5 bases, J lost 5 bases, and 8 bases stayed unmatched. The CDR3 runs 14 residues. Germline CDR1 is SEHNR and CDR2 is FQNEAQ (reference sequence).

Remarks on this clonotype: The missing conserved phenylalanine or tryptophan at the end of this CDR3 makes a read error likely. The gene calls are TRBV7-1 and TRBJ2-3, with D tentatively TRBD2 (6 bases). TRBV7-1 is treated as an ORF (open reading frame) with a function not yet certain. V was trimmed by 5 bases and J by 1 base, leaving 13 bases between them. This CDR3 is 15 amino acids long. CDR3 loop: CASSARVAGTDTQYY. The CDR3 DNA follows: TGTGCCAGCAGCGCAAGGGTAGCGGGCACAGATACGCAGTATTAT.

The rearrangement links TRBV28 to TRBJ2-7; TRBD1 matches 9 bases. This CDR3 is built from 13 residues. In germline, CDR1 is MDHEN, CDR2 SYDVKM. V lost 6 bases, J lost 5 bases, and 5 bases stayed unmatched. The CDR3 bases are TGTGCCAGCAGCCGGGACAGGGCAGACGAGCAGTACTTC. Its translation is CASSRDRADEQYF.

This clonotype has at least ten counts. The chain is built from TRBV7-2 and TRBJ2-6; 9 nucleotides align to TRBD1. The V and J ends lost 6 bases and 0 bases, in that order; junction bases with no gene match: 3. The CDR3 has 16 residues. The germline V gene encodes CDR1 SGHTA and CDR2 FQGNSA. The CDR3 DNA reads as TGTGCCAGCAGTCCGGGACAGGGCTCTGGGGCCAACGTCCTGACTTTC. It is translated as CASSPGQGSGANVLTF. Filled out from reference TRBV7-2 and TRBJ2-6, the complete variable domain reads GAGVSQSPSNKVTEKGKDVELRCDPISGHTALYWYRQSLGQGLEFLIYFQGNSAPDKSGLPSDRFSAERTGGSVSTLTIQRTQQEDSAVYLCASSPGQGSGANVLTFGAGSRLTVL.

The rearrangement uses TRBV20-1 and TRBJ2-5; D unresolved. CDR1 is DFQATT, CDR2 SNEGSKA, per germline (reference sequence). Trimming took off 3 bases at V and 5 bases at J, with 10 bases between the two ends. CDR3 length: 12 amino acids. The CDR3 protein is CSAREKGETQYF. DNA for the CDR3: TGCAGTGCTAGGGAGAAAGGGGAGACCCAGTACTTC.

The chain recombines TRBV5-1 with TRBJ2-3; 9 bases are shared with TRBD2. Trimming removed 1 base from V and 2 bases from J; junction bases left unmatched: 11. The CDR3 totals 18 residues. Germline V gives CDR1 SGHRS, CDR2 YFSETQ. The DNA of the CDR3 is TGCGCCAGCAGCTTGTATTCTTCAGCGGGGGGCCCCACAGATACGCAGTATTTT. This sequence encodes CASSLYSSAGGPTDTQYF.

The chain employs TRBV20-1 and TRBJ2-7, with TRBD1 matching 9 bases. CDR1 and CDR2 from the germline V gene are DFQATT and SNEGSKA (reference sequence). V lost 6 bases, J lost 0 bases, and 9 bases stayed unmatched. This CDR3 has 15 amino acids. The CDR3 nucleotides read TGCAGTGCAGAGGGACAGGGATCCCCCTCCTACGAGCAGTACTTC. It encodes CSAEGQGSPSYEQYF.

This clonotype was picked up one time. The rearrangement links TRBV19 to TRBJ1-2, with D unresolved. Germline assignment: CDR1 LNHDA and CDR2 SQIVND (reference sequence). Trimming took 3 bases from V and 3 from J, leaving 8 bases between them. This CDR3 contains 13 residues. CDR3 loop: CASSMRGDYGYTF. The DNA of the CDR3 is TGTGCCAGTAGTATGCGCGGGGACTATGGCTACACCTTC.

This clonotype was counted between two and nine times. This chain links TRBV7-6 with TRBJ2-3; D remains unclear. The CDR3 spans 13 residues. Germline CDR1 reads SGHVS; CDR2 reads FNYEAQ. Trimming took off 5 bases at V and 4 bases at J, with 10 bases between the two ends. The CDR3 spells CASSHGLADTQYF. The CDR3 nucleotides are TGTGCCAGCAGCCACGGGTTAGCAGATACGCAGTATTTT. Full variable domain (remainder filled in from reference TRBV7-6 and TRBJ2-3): GAGVSQSPRYKVTKRGQDVALRCDPISGHVSLYWYRQALGQGPEFLTYFNYEAQQDKSGLPNDRFSAERPEGSISTLTIQRTEQRDSAMYRCASSHGLADTQYFGPGTRLTVL.

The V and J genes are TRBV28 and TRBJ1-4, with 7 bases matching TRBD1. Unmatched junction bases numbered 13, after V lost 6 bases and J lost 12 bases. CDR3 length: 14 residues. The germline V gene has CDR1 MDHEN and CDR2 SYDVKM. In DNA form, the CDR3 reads TGTGCCAGCAGCTTGGCACAGGGGTTCGGGGAACTGTTTTTT. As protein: CASSLAQGFGELFF.